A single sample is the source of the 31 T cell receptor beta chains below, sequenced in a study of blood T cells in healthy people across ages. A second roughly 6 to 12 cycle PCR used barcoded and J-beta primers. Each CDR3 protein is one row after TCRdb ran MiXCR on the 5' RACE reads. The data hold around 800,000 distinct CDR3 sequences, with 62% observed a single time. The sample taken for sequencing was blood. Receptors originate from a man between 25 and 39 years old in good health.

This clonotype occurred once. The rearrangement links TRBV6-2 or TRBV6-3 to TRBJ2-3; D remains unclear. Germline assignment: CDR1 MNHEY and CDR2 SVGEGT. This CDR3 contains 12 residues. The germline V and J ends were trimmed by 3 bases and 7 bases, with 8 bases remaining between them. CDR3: CASSYQSNTQYF. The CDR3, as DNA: TGTGCCAGCAGTTATCAGTCGAATACGCAGTATTTT.

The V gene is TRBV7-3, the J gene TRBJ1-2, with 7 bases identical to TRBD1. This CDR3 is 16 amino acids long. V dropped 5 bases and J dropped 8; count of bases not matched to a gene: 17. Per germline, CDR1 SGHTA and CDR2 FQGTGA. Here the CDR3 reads CASSPTGASRGGGYTF. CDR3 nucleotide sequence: TGTGCCAGCAGCCCTACAGGGGCCTCGAGGGGAGGAGGCTACACCTTC.

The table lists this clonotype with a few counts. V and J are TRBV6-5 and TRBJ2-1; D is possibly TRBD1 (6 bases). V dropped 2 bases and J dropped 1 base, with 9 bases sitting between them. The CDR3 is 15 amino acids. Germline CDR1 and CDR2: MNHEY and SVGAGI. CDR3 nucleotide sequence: TGTGCCAGCAGTTACGGGGGCACGTCCTACAATGAGCAGTTCTTC. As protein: CASSYGGTSYNEQFF.

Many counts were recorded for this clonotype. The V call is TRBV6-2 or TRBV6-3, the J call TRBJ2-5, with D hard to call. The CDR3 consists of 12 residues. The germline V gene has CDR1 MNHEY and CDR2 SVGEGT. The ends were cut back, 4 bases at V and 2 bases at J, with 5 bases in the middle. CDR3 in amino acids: CASSSLQETQYF. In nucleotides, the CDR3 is TGTGCCAGCAGTTCCCTACAAGAGACCCAGTACTTC.

CDR3 residues: CASSQGVYEQYF. The DNA of the CDR3 is TGTGCCAGCAGCCAAGGGGTCTACGAGCAGTACTTC. This chain uses TRBV4-2 with TRBJ2-7; D is ambiguous. CDR3 length equals 12 residues. Germline V CDR1 and CDR2: LGHNA, YNFKEQ. The V end lost 1 base, the J end lost 3 bases, and 4 bases lay between the germline ends.

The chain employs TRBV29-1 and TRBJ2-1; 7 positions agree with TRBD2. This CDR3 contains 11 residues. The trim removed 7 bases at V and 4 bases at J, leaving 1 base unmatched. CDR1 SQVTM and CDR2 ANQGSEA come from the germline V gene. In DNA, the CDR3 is TGCAGCGGACTAGCATACAATGAGCAGTTCTTC. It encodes CSGLAYNEQFF.

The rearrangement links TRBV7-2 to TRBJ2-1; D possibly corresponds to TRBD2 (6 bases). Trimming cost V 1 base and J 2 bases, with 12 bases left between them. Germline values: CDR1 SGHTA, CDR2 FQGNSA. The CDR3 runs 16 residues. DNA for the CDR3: TGTGCCAGCAGCTTAGGGAATAGCGGTGCCTACAATGAGCAGTTCTTC. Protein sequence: CASSLGNSGAYNEQFF.

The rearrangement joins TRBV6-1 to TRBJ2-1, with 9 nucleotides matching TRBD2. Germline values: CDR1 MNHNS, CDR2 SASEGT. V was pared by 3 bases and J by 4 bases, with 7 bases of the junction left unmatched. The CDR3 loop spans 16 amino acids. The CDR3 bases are TGTGCCAGCAGTGAGGCCCCGGCGGGGGGGTACAATGAGCAGTTCTTC. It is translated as CASSEAPAGGYNEQFF.

The CDR3 DNA reads TGTGCCAGCAGGCGGCAGATCAATCAGCCCCAGCATTTT. It yields the protein CASRRQINQPQHF. This rearrangement joins TRBV28 to TRBJ1-5; D call uncertain. Trimming left V 6 bases short and J 3 bases short, with 9 bases between. CDR3 length: 13 amino acids. Germline CDR1 and CDR2: MDHEN and SYDVKM.

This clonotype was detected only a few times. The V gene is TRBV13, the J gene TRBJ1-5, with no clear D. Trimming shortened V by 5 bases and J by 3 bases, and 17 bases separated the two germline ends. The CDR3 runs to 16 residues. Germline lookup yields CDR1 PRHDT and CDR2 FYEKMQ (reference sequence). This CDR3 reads CASSRVGELPNQPQHF. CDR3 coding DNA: TGTGCCAGCAGCCGAGTTGGGGAACTGCCCAATCAGCCCCAGCATTTT. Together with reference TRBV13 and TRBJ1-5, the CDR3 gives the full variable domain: AAGVIQSPRHLIKEKRETATLKCYPIPRHDTVYWYQQGPGQDPQFLISFYEKMQSDKGSIPDRFSAQQFSDYHSELNMSSLELGDSALYFCASSRVGELPNQPQHFGDGTRLSIL.

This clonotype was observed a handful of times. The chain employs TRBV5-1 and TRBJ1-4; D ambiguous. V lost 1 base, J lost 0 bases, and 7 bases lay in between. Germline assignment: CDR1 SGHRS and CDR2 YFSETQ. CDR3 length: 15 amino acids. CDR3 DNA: TGCGCCAGCAGCTTGTCTGGGACAACTAATGAAAAACTGTTTTTT. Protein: CASSLSGTTNEKLFF.

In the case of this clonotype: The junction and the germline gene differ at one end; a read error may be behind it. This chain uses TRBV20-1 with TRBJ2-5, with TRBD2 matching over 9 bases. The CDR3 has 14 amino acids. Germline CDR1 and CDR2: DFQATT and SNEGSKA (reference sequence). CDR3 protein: CSARAGLAQEAQYF. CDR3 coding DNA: TGCAGTGCTAGAGCGGGACTAGCCCAAGAGGCCCAGTACTTC.

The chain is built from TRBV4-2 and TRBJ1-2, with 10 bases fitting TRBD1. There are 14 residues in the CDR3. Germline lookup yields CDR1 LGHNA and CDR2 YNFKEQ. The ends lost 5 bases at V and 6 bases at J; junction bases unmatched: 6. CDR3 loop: CASSEGTGVHGYTF. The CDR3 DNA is TGTGCCAGCAGCGAAGGGACAGGGGTCCATGGCTACACCTTC.

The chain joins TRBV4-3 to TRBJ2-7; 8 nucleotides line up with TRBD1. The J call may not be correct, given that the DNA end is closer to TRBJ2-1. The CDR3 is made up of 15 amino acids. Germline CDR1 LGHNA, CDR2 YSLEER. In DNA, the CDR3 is TGCGCCAGCAGCCAGGCTTCCTACAGGGGGAATGAGCAGTTCTTC. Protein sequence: CASSQASYRGNEQFF.

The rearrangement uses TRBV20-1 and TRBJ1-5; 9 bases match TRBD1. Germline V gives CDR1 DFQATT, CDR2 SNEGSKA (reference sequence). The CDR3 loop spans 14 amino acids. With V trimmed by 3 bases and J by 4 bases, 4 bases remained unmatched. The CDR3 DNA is TGCAGTGCTAGCTTGGACAGGGGTAATCAGCCCCAGCATTTT. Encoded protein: CSASLDRGNQPQHF.

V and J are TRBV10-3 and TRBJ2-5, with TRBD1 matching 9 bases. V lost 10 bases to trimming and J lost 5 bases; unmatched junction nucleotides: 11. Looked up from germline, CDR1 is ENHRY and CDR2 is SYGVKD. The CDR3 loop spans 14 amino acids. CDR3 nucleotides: TGTGCCACTACCGAGAGACAGGGGGGGGAGACCCAGTACTTC. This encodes CATTERQGGETQYF.

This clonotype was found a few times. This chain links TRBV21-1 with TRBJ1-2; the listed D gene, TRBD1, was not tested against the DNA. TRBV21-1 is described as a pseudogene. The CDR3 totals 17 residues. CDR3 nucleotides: TGTGCCAGCAGCAAAGAAGGGGGAGACAGGGGGGCGAGTGGCTACACCTTC. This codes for CASSKEGGDRGASGYTF.

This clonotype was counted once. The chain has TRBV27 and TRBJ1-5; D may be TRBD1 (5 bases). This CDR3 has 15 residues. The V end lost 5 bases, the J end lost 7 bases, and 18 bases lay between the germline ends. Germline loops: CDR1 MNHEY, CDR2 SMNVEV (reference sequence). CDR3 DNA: TGTGCCAGCAGTAACCGAGGGGACCAAAGACAGCCCCAGCATTTT. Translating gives CASSNRGDQRQPQHF.

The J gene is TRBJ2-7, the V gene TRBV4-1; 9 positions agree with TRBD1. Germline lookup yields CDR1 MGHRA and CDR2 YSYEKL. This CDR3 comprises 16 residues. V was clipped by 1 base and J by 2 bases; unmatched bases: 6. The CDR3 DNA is TGCGCCAGCAGCCAAGGCGGGACAGGGATCGCCTACGAGCAGTACTTC. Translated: CASSQGGTGIAYEQYF.

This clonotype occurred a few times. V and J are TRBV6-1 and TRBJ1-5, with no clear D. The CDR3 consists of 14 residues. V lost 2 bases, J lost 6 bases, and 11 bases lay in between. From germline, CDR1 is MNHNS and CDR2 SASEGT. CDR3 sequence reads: CASSERTGGQPQHF. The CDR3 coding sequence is TGTGCCAGCAGTGAACGGACCGGCGGTCAGCCCCAGCATTTT.

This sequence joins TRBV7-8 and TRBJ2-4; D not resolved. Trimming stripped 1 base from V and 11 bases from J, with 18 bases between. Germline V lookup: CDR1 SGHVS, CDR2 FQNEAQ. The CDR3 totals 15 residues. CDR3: CASSLGVGRRLLQYF. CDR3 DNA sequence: TGTGCCAGCAGCTTAGGTGTCGGACGACGACTGCTTCAGTACTTC.

CDR3 sequence (DNA): TGTGCCAGCAGTTCCGGGGGTATAGCGCGGGAGCAGTACTTC. Translated, it gives CASSSGGIAREQYF. J is TRBJ2-7 and V is TRBV27, with D maybe TRBD2 (6 bases). Germline-derived CDR1 and CDR2 are MNHEY and SMNVEV (reference sequence). V lost 4 bases and J lost 7, with 17 bases in between. The CDR3 consists of 14 residues.

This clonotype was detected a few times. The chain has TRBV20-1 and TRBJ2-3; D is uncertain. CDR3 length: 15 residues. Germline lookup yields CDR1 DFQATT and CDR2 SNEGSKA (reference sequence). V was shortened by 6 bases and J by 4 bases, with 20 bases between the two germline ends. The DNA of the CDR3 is TGCAGTGCCCTAGGGTCTGTTAGTACGGCAGATACGCAGTATTTT. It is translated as CSALGSVSTADTQYF.

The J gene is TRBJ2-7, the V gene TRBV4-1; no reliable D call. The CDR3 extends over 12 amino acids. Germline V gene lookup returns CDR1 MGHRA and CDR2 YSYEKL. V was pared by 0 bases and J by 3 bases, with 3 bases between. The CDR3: CASSQENYEQYF. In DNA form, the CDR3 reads TGCGCCAGCAGCCAAGAAAACTACGAGCAGTACTTC.

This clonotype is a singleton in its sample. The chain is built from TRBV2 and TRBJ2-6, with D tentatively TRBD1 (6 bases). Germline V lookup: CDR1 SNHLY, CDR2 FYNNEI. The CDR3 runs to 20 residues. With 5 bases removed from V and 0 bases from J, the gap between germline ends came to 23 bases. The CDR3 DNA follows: TGTGCCAGCAGTCATTTTCGTTTGGGGGCGAAATACTCTGGGGCCAACGTCCTGACTTTC. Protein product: CASSHFRLGAKYSGANVLTF.

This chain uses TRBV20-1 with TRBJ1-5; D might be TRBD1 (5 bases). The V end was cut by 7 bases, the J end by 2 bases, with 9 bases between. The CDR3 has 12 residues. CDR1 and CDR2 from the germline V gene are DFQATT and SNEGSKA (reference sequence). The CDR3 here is CSGGDGNQPQHF. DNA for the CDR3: TGCAGTGGGGGGGACGGCAATCAGCCCCAGCATTTT.

The DNA for the CDR3 is TGTGCCAGCAGTTACTCGAATGCAGGGACCTACGAGCAGTACTTC. Encoded protein: CASSYSNAGTYEQYF. J is TRBJ2-7 and V is TRBV6-2 or TRBV6-3, with D possibly TRBD1 on 5 matching bases. V dropped 0 bases and J dropped 2 bases, with 11 bases sitting between them. Germline V gene data show CDR1 as MNHEY and CDR2 as SVGEGT. The CDR3 is 15 residues long.

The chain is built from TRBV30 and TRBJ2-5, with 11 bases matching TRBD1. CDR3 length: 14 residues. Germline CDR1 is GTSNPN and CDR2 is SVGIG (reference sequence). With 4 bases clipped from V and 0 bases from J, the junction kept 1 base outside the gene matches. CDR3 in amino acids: CAWKDRGHQETQYF. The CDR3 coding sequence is TGTGCCTGGAAGGACAGGGGGCACCAAGAGACCCAGTACTTC.

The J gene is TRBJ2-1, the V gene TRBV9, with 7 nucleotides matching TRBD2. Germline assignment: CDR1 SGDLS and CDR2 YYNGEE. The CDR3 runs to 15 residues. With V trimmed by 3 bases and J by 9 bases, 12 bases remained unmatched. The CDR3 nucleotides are TGTGCCAGCAGCGCCCCCGGGGAGGGCCTCGTTGAGCAGTTCTTC. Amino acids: CASSAPGEGLVEQFF. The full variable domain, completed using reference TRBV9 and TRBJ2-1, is DSGVTQTPKHLITATGQRVTLRCSPRSGDLSVYWYQQSLDQGLQFLIQYYNGEERAKGNILERFSAQQFPDLHSELNLSSLELGDSALYFCASSAPGEGLVEQFFGPGTRLTVL.

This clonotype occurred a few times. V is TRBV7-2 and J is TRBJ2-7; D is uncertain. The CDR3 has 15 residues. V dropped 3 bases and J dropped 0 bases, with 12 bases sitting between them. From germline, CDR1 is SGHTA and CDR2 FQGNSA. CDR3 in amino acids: CASSLVGWSSYEQYF. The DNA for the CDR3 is TGTGCCAGCAGCTTGGTAGGTTGGAGCTCCTACGAGCAGTACTTC.

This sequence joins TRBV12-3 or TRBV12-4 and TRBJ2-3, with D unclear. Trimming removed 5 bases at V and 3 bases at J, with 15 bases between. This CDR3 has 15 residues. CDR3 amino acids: CASSAGRSLTDTQYF. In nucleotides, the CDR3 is TGTGCCAGCAGTGCCGGCAGATCGCTTACAGATACGCAGTATTTT.